A selection of T cell receptor beta chains follows, all from one sample in a study of cytomegalovirus exposure and HLA in healthy donors. TCRdb's copy holds only in-frame clones and misses some; the assay was immunoSEQ multiplex PCR. The sample lists fewer than 150,000 clones; around 77% were seen once. The sample taken for sequencing was PBMCs. These TCRs come from a woman in her 30s in good health and CMV-seropositive. Each CDR3 is given with its conserved first and last residue. The order of the fields is V gene, D gene, J gene, clone size, CDR3 protein, CDR3 DNA. The D gene is left open where the match is weak. Not every row has a clone size; where given, it reads once, few, many or a size class.

v_call: TRBV19; d_call: -; j_call: TRBJ1-1; clone_size: -; cdr3_aa: CASSPFRAGDTEAFF; cdr3_nt: TGTGCCAGTAGTCCCTTCAGGGCGGGGGACACTGAAGCTTTCTTT
v_call: TRBV25-1; d_call: -; j_call: TRBJ2-3; clone_size: -; cdr3_aa: CASSETVTSTDTQYF; cdr3_nt: TGTGCCAGCAGTGAAACGGTTACTAGCACAGATACGCAGTATTTT
v_call: TRBV29-1; d_call: -; j_call: TRBJ2-7; clone_size: -; cdr3_aa: CSVGNRNEQYF; cdr3_nt: TGCAGCGTGGGGAACAGGAACGAGCAGTACTTC
v_call: TRBV10-3; d_call: TRBD1; j_call: TRBJ1-1; clone_size: -; cdr3_aa: CAIRGDRAMNTEAFF; cdr3_nt: TGTGCCATCAGAGGGGACAGGGCTATGAACACTGAAGCTTTCTTT
v_call: TRBV9; d_call: -; j_call: TRBJ1-1; clone_size: -; cdr3_aa: CASSPLGGSTEAFF; cdr3_nt: TGTGCCAGCAGCCCCTTAGGGGGATCCACTGAAGCTTTCTTT
v_call: TRBV10-1; d_call: -; j_call: TRBJ2-3; clone_size: -; cdr3_aa: CASSDLLTDTQYF; cdr3_nt: TGCGCCAGCAGTGATTTACTCACAGATACGCAGTATTTT
v_call: TRBV9; d_call: TRBD2; j_call: TRBJ2-1; clone_size: -; cdr3_aa: CASSEGTSANNEQFF; cdr3_nt: TGTGCCAGCAGCGAAGGGACTAGCGCTAATAATGAGCAGTTCTTC
v_call: TRBV25-1; d_call: TRBD1; j_call: TRBJ1-2; clone_size: -; cdr3_aa: CASSATGGNYGYTF; cdr3_nt: TGTGCCAGCAGTGCGACAGGGGGTAACTATGGCTACACCTTC
v_call: TRBV19; d_call: -; j_call: TRBJ2-7; clone_size: -; cdr3_aa: CASSPRERTEQYF; cdr3_nt: TGTGCCAGTAGTCCCCGGGAGCGGACCGAGCAGTACTTC
v_call: TRBV6-1; d_call: -; j_call: TRBJ1-2; clone_size: -; cdr3_aa: CASSEKATNYGYTF; cdr3_nt: TGTGCCAGCAGTGAAAAAGCCACTAACTATGGCTACACCTTC
v_call: TRBV30; d_call: -; j_call: TRBJ1-1; clone_size: -; cdr3_aa: CAWSVNMNTEAFF; cdr3_nt: TGTGCCTGGAGTGTCAACATGAACACTGAAGCTTTCTTT
v_call: TRBV2; d_call: -; j_call: TRBJ2-7; clone_size: -; cdr3_aa: CSCKEEAAYEQYF; cdr3_nt: TGTTCTTGCAAGGAGGAGGCGGCATACGAGCAGTACTTC
v_call: TRBV7-9; d_call: TRBD2; j_call: TRBJ2-3; clone_size: -; cdr3_aa: CASSPTSGGTDTQYF; cdr3_nt: TGTGCCAGCAGCCCCACTAGCGGGGGCACAGATACGCAGTATTTT
v_call: TRBV30; d_call: -; j_call: TRBJ1-4; clone_size: -; cdr3_aa: CAWSVRRGGEKLFF; cdr3_nt: TGTGCCTGGAGTGTACGCAGGGGCGGTGAAAAACTGTTTTTT
v_call: TRBV11-2; d_call: TRBD1; j_call: TRBJ1-4; clone_size: -; cdr3_aa: CASSLAGGNEKLFF; cdr3_nt: TGTGCCAGCAGTCTAGCAGGGGGAAATGAAAAACTGTTTTTT
v_call: TRBV30; d_call: TRBD1; j_call: TRBJ1-6; clone_size: -; cdr3_aa: CAWETRQGKNSPLHF; cdr3_nt: TGTGCCTGGGAGACCCGACAGGGGAAGAATTCACCCCTCCACTTT
v_call: TRBV15; d_call: -; j_call: TRBJ2-7; clone_size: -; cdr3_aa: CATSSERRLSEQYF; cdr3_nt: TGTGCCACCAGCAGCGAGAGGAGGCTTTCCGAGCAGTACTTC
v_call: TRBV25-1; d_call: -; j_call: TRBJ2-2; clone_size: -; cdr3_aa: CASSNPKRSSGELFF; cdr3_nt: TGTGCCAGTAGTAATCCGAAGCGGTCTTCCGGGGAGCTGTTTTTT
v_call: TRBV4-1; d_call: -; j_call: TRBJ2-7; clone_size: -; cdr3_aa: CASSQPRVGVEQYF; cdr3_nt: TGCGCCAGCAGCCAGCCCAGGGTAGGGGTCGAGCAGTACTTC
v_call: TRBV5-1; d_call: -; j_call: TRBJ1-3; clone_size: -; cdr3_aa: CASSGGAGGNTIYF; cdr3_nt: TGCGCCAGCAGCGGAGGCGCCGGTGGAAACACCATATATTTT
v_call: TRBV6-5; d_call: -; j_call: TRBJ1-4; clone_size: -; cdr3_aa: CASSYSGRPTNEKLFF; cdr3_nt: TGTGCCAGCAGTTACTCGGGCCGGCCAACTAATGAAAAACTGTTTTTT
v_call: TRBV25-1; d_call: -; j_call: TRBJ1-6; clone_size: -; cdr3_aa: CASSERGNSPLHF; cdr3_nt: TGTGCCAGCAGTGAAAGGGGGAATTCACCCCTCCACTTT
v_call: TRBV7-3; d_call: TRBD2; j_call: TRBJ2-7; clone_size: few; cdr3_aa: CASSLFGGAYEQYF; cdr3_nt: TGTGCCAGCAGCTTATTCGGGGGGGCTTACGAGCAGTACTTC
v_call: TRBV19; d_call: -; j_call: TRBJ2-6; clone_size: -; cdr3_aa: CASSISNSGANVLTF; cdr3_nt: TGTGCCAGTAGTATAAGCAACTCTGGGGCCAACGTCCTGACTTTC
v_call: TRBV6-5; d_call: TRBD2; j_call: TRBJ2-7; clone_size: -; cdr3_aa: CASRPLAGLGGQYF; cdr3_nt: TGTGCCAGCAGACCCCTAGCGGGCCTTGGGGGGCAGTACTTC
v_call: TRBV6-5; d_call: TRBD1; j_call: TRBJ1-5; clone_size: -; cdr3_aa: CASSSGTVSNQPQHF; cdr3_nt: TGTGCCAGCAGCTCAGGGACAGTTAGCAATCAGCCCCAGCATTTT
v_call: TRBV19; d_call: TRBD1; j_call: TRBJ1-2; clone_size: -; cdr3_aa: CASSSGTVYTF; cdr3_nt: TGTGCCAGTAGTTCCGGGACAGTCTACACCTTC
v_call: TRBV5-5; d_call: -; j_call: TRBJ1-1; clone_size: -; cdr3_aa: CASSLELRSPTAFF; cdr3_nt: TGTGCCAGCAGCTTGGAATTACGGTCCCCTACGGCTTTCTTT
v_call: TRBV16; d_call: TRBD1; j_call: TRBJ1-1; clone_size: -; cdr3_aa: CASSQSEITGDTEAFF; cdr3_nt: TGTGCCAGCAGCCAATCAGAGATAACAGGGGACACTGAAGCTTTCTTT
v_call: TRBV2; d_call: -; j_call: TRBJ2-5; clone_size: -; cdr3_aa: CATKGDSSGTQYF; cdr3_nt: TGTGCCACTAAAGGTGACTCATCCGGGACCCAGTACTTC
v_call: TRBV15; d_call: -; j_call: TRBJ2-2; clone_size: -; cdr3_aa: CATSRDWASNTGELFF; cdr3_nt: TGTGCCACCAGCAGAGATTGGGCCTCGAACACCGGGGAGCTGTTTTTT
v_call: TRBV7-9; d_call: -; j_call: TRBJ1-1; clone_size: -; cdr3_aa: CASSAEMNTEAFF; cdr3_nt: TGTGCCAGCAGCGCGGAGATGAACACTGAAGCTTTCTTT
v_call: TRBV28; d_call: -; j_call: TRBJ2-1; clone_size: once; cdr3_aa: CASVPSTMAMVVGGPQNEQFF; cdr3_nt: TGTGCCAGCGTCCCCTCAACGATGGCTATGGTCGTCGGAGGGCCGCAGAATGAGCAGTTCTTC